The clone carrying this T cell receptor (beta chain) appeared a few times. These data come from a study of T cells in localized non-small cell lung cancer. V gave up 6 bases and J gave up 1 base, with 15 bases separating them. The CDR3 runs 15 residues. Germline V lookup: CDR1 SNHLY, CDR2 FYNNEI. Assay used: immunoSEQ multiplex PCR; TCRdb lists only in-frame clones, some missing. The sample holds 130,000 or so clones, 89% seen once. The material was peripheral blood, obtained before any cancer treatment. The source of this sequence is an older female donor with stage I lung adenocarcinoma. The chain carries TRBV2 and TRBJ1-1; perhaps TRBD1 as D (6 bases). The CDR3 nucleotides read TGTGCCAGCAGAGCGCAGGAGACAGGGAACACTGAAGCTTTCTTT. Protein: CASRAQETGNTEAFF. Filled out from reference TRBV2 and TRBJ1-1, the complete variable domain reads EPEVTQTPSHQVTQMGQEVILRCVPISNHLYFYWYRQILGQKVEFLVSFYNNEISEKSEIFDDQFSVERPDGSNFTLKIRSTKLEDSAMYFCASRAQETGNTEAFFGQGTRLTVV.